Included here is one T cell receptor beta chain sequence, with context. Looked up from germline, CDR1 is MNHNS and CDR2 is SASEGT. The CDR3 covers 14 residues. V dropped 6 bases and J dropped 4; count of bases not matched to a gene: 7. This sample was included in a study of tumor-infiltrating lymphocytes in oesophageal squamous cell carcinoma. TCRdb redid the calling of the PCR reads with MiXCR, one entry per CDR3 protein. The sample holds 18,000 or so distinct CDR3 sequences, around two fifths seen once. The sequenced material came from normal esophageal tissue next to the tumor. The TCR sequence derives from a male donor with esophageal squamous cell carcinoma. The rearrangement uses TRBV6-1 and TRBJ2-7; 9 bases match TRBD1. The CDR3 region has the DNA TGTGCCAGCAGCGTCCGGGACAGGGAATACGAGCAGTACTTC. It is translated as CASSVRDREYEQYF.